Sequencing of this T cell receptor beta chain was carried out in a study of molecular identifiers for immune sequencing clone quantification. The CDR3 extends over 15 amino acids. The V end lost 7 bases, the J end lost 4 bases, and 19 bases lay between the germline ends. From germline, CDR1 is SEHNR and CDR2 FQNEAQ (reference sequence). TCRdb analysed the PCR reads with MiXCR anew, one entry per CDR3 protein. The sample lists roughly 97,000 distinct CDR3 sequences, 20% to 25% occurring once. This TCR derives from a human donor in good health. Some libraries in this study had Jurkat cell RNA spiked in. The sample was naive CD8+ T cells from blood, with Jurkat cell RNA spiked in. This sample's subset: FACS-sorted CD8+CD4-CCR7+CD45RA+ naive T cells. The V call is TRBV7-9, the J call TRBJ1-2; D call uncertain. The chain's CDR3 is CASTPPKGIGYGYTF. DNA for the CDR3: TGTGCCAGCACTCCCCCTAAGGGAATCGGCTATGGCTACACCTTC.